These T cell receptor beta chains were read from a single sample in a study of cytomegalovirus exposure and HLA in healthy donors. Assay: immunoSEQ multiplex PCR; the TCRdb copy retains only in-frame clones and omits some. Of fewer than 120,000 clones listed, about 86% are singletons. The sequencing sample was made of PBMCs. These TCRs come from a middle-aged man in good health and CMV-seronegative. CDR3s include the opening cysteine and the closing phenylalanine or tryptophan. D genes are given only for firm matches. Clone sizes are given selectively: once, few, many, or a class where the clone is expanded.

D	J	size	V	CDR3
NA	TRBJ2-1	once	TRBV11-2	CASSLRGEQFF
NA	TRBJ1-4	NA	TRBV7-2	CASSLVRGTNEKLFF
NA	TRBJ2-7	NA	TRBV29-1	CTGGQGNGEQYF
NA	TRBJ2-2	NA	TRBV28	CASSLRGWVGELFF
TRBD2	TRBJ2-7	NA	TRBV5-1	CASSFSGLAGIEQYF
NA	TRBJ1-1	NA	TRBV19	CASSRGGANTEAFF
TRBD2	TRBJ2-3	NA	TRBV9	CASSGNLAGGVDTQYF
NA	TRBJ2-5	NA	TRBV28	CASSFLQGGETQYF
TRBD1	TRBJ2-5	NA	TRBV19	CASSIPGGKTQYF
TRBD2	TRBJ2-5	NA	TRBV7-9	CASSLRTSGLETQYF
TRBD1	TRBJ2-7	NA	TRBV9	CASSVGQEILLEQYF
NA	TRBJ2-7	NA	TRBV5-6	CASSTKDRRSYEQYF
TRBD1	TRBJ1-1	few	TRBV6-6	CASSQTGDPDTEAFF
NA	NA	NA	TRBV5-1	CASNSEGVAEQYF
TRBD1	TRBJ2-4	NA	TRBV6-1	CASSGWTKTGVGNIQYF
NA	TRBJ2-2	NA	TRBV9	CASSVFRQANTGELFF
NA	TRBJ1-1	NA	TRBV7-9	CASSLTGLMNTEAFF
NA	TRBJ2-2	NA	TRBV2	CASIGHEAGELFF
TRBD1	TRBJ1-6	NA	TRBV6-5	CASSRPGTGGSPLHF
NA	TRBJ2-1	NA	TRBV7-2	CASSLDPGTPVISRNEQFF
TRBD2	TRBJ2-1	NA	TRBV7-6	CASSSRLASASYNEQFF
TRBD1	TRBJ2-5	NA	TRBV5-1	CASSSGLVRQGRETQYF
NA	TRBJ1-1	NA	TRBV18	CACKLGVHTEAFF
TRBD1	TRBJ2-5	NA	TRBV7-7	CASSVRAGGPQETQYF
NA	TRBJ2-5	NA	TRBV5-4	CASSFMGAGLETQYF
NA	TRBJ1-1	NA	TRBV5-4	CASSLEALGGTEAFF
NA	TRBJ1-5	NA	TRBV2	CASSDRHSNQPQHF
NA	TRBJ2-7	NA	TRBV7-9	CASSFHQGWVYEQYF
NA	TRBJ2-5	few	TRBV10-1	CASSEGREGGDETQYF
TRBD1	TRBJ2-3	NA	TRBV5-1	CASSSGQGRKTQYF
TRBD2	TRBJ2-5	once	TRBV7-2	CASSRSGEETQYF
TRBD1	TRBJ1-1	NA	TRBV30	CAWRGTGAATEAFF
TRBD1	TRBJ2-6	NA	TRBV10-3	CAISGRTGVTGANVLTF
NA	TRBJ1-5	few	TRBV15	CATSRDADQPQHF
TRBD1	TRBJ1-2	NA	TRBV30	CAWRMTGARSNYGYTF
NA	TRBJ2-2	few	TRBV4-3	CASSQGPTRVTGELFF
NA	TRBJ2-1	NA	TRBV6-5	CASSYSGRGYNEQFF
TRBD1	TRBJ1-5	NA	TRBV28	CATAGRQGSNQPQHF
NA	TRBJ1-2	NA	TRBV6-5	CASSYLGGRTNYGYTF
NA	TRBJ1-6	NA	TRBV29-1	CSVGKEADPSSPLHF
NA	TRBJ1-1	NA	TRBV19	CASSLRVGTEAFF
NA	TRBJ1-5	NA	TRBV27	CASSNRDGNQPQHF
TRBD2	TRBJ2-1	NA	TRBV5-4	CASTNGGSSYNEQFF
NA	TRBJ1-1	once	TRBV10-3	CAISETGRDTEAFF
NA	TRBJ1-2	NA	TRBV19	CASSTGSGGYTF
NA	TRBJ2-5	NA	TRBV21-1	CASSNGGDRGLETQYF
TRBD1	TRBJ2-4	few	TRBV7-8	CASSSPRQGLPSLAKNIQYF
TRBD1	TRBJ1-2	NA	TRBV28	CASTSNGQGSDGYGYTF
NA	TRBJ1-6	NA	TRBV5-1	CASRTAYSNSPLHF